These 23 T cell receptor beta chains were sequenced from one sample in a study of cytomegalovirus exposure and HLA in healthy donors (dated by TCRdb to about 2017). The library relied on the immunoSEQ multiplex PCR assay. The multiplex PCR relied on a mix of 60 forward primers for TCR Vbeta segments and 13 reverse primers for TCR Jbeta segments. TCRdb took over this immuneACCESS table, retaining in-frame rearrangements with V and J assigned. Such tables are incomplete; in checked studies, under half of the missing clones stem from an unresolved V gene, and the remainder is unexplained. A total of 150,000 to 200,000 clones appear in this sample, roughly 80% of them only once. The top ten clones comprise 1.5% to 2% of the sample. Sequenced material: PBMCs. These receptors were taken from a man in his fifties in good health and CMV-seronegative.

The chain has TRBV7-2 and TRBJ2-2, with TRBD1 identical over 7 bases. Losses at the gene ends were 5 bases for V and 7 bases for J; bases not matched to a gene: 4. Per germline, CDR1 SGHTA and CDR2 FQGNSA. The CDR3 covers 13 residues. The CDR3: CASSHRGGGELFF. Written as DNA, the CDR3 is TGTGCCAGCAGCCACAGGGGTGGCGGGGAGCTGTTTTTT. Full variable domain (rest looked up from reference TRBV7-2 and TRBJ2-2): GAGVSQSPSNKVTEKGKDVELRCDPISGHTALYWYRQSLGQGLEFLIYFQGNSAPDKSGLPSDRFSAERTGGSVSTLTIQRTQQEDSAVYLCASSHRGGGELFFGEGSRLTVL.

The chain uses TRBV18 and TRBJ2-7; 9 positions agree with TRBD1. The CDR3 covers 17 residues. Germline loops: CDR1 KGHSH, CDR2 LQKENI. Unmatched junction bases numbered 12, after V lost 6 bases and J lost 0 bases. CDR3: CASSTGVNRGHSYEQYF. CDR3 DNA sequence: TGTGCCAGCTCGACCGGGGTTAACAGGGGGCACTCCTACGAGCAGTACTTC.

The V and J genes are TRBV6-1 and TRBJ2-5; D ambiguous. Germline V gene lookup returns CDR1 MNHNS and CDR2 SASEGT. The germline V and J ends were trimmed by 2 bases and 2 bases, with 12 bases remaining between them. The CDR3 spans 15 residues. This CDR3 reads CASSEPVIKQETQYF. Here the CDR3 DNA reads TGTGCCAGCAGTGAACCAGTCATAAAGCAAGAGACCCAGTACTTC.

This sequence joins TRBV30 and TRBJ2-5, with 9 bases fitting TRBD2. Per germline, CDR1 GTSNPN and CDR2 SVGIG (reference sequence). The CDR3 sequence is 15 residues long. Losses at the gene ends were 0 bases for V and 7 bases for J; bases not matched to a gene: 9. CDR3 region: CAWSVGLAGKGTQYF. CDR3 nucleotide sequence: TGTGCCTGGAGTGTCGGCCTAGCGGGAAAAGGGACCCAGTACTTC.

This chain links TRBV30 with TRBJ2-5; D may be TRBD2 (6 bases). Germline assignment: CDR1 GTSNPN and CDR2 SVGIG (reference sequence). Deletions cut 3 bases from V and 7 bases from J, with 15 bases between. This CDR3 comprises 13 residues. The CDR3, as DNA: TGTGCCTGGAGCGGGACTCTTTACTTGACCCAGTACTTC. This sequence encodes CAWSGTLYLTQYF.

The V call is TRBV7-9, the J call TRBJ2-1; D remains unclear. Trimming removed 6 bases at V and 8 bases at J, with 26 bases between. In germline, CDR1 is SEHNR, CDR2 FQNEAQ (reference sequence). This CDR3 comprises 17 residues. CDR3 protein: CASRIGYGSSRSYEQFF. As DNA, the CDR3 is TGTGCCAGCAGGATTGGGTATGGGTCTTCTAGGAGCTATGAGCAGTTCTTC. The full variable domain, completed using reference TRBV7-9 and TRBJ2-1, is DTGVSQNPRHKITKRGQNVTFRCDPISEHNRLYWYRQTLGQGPEFLTYFQNEAQLEKSRLLSDRFSAERPKGSFSTLEIQRTEQGDSAMYLCASRIGYGSSRSYEQFFGPGTRLTVL.

This chain links TRBV19 with TRBJ2-1; D call uncertain. The CDR3 runs to 15 residues. CDR1 is LNHDA and CDR2 is SQIVND in the germline V gene (reference sequence). Trimming removed 3 bases from V and 0 bases from J, with 9 bases in between. The CDR3 protein is CASSIPHYSYNEQFF. The CDR3 DNA reads TGTGCCAGTAGTATTCCGCACTACTCCTACAATGAGCAGTTCTTC.

This chain links TRBV2 with TRBJ2-2, with D unclear. From germline, CDR1 is SNHLY and CDR2 FYNNEI. The V end lost 6 bases, the J end lost 5 bases, and 16 bases lay between the germline ends. The CDR3 extends over 15 amino acids. The CDR3 DNA follows: TGTGCCAGCAGCCCGCGACTGTTCGGGACCGGGGAGCTGTTTTTT. This gives the protein CASSPRLFGTGELFF.

The rearrangement joins TRBV19 to TRBJ2-1, with a tentative D call TRBD1 (5 bases). The ends were cut back, 3 bases at V and 0 bases at J, with 9 bases in the middle. Germline V CDR1 and CDR2: LNHDA, SQIVND (reference sequence). CDR3 length: 15 amino acids. CDR3 bases: TGTGCCAGTAGTATCTTTAGGGGCTCCTACAATGAGCAGTTCTTC. Translated, it gives CASSIFRGSYNEQFF.

The chain recombines TRBV30 with TRBJ1-5; 8 positions match TRBD1. J lost 1 base, V lost 4 bases, and 3 bases had no gene match. CDR3 length equals 14 residues. The germline CDR1 and CDR2 sequences are GTSNPN and SVGIG (reference sequence). CDR3 in DNA: TGTGCCTGGAAACAGGGGGGGAGCAATCAGCCCCAGCATTTT. Translating it yields CAWKQGGSNQPQHF.

The chain uses TRBV9 and TRBJ1-2; D is uncertain. The length of the CDR3 is 15 residues. Between the trimmed V and J ends, which lost 2 bases and 0 bases, there was a span of 11 bases. Germline V gene sequence: CDR1 SGDLS, CDR2 YYNGEE. The DNA of the CDR3 is TGTGCCAGCAGCGTTACGGGTTCGGCTAACTATGGCTACACCTTC. Translated, it gives CASSVTGSANYGYTF. The full variable domain, with the rest looked up from reference TRBV9 and TRBJ1-2, is DSGVTQTPKHLITATGQRVTLRCSPRSGDLSVYWYQQSLDQGLQFLIQYYNGEERAKGNILERFSAQQFPDLHSELNLSSLELGDSALYFCASSVTGSANYGYTFGSGTRLTVV.

The chain is built from TRBV11-1 and TRBJ2-2; 8 bases are a match to TRBD2. The CDR3 spans 15 residues. J gave up 1 base and V 6 bases, and 4 bases lay outside the gene matches. From germline, CDR1 is SGHAT and CDR2 FQDESV (reference sequence). In nucleotides, the CDR3 is TGTGCCAGCAGGAGCGGGGGCGTGAACACCGGGGAGCTGTTTTTT. Translating it yields CASRSGGVNTGELFF.

The rearrangement joins TRBV5-1 to TRBJ2-3; a possible D gene is TRBD1 (6 bases). CDR3 size: 14 residues. Deletions cut 0 bases from V and 4 bases from J, with 9 bases between. Per the germline V gene, CDR1 is SGHRS and CDR2 is YFSETQ. CDR3 protein: CASSLGQGPDTQYF. The CDR3 DNA sequence: TGCGCCAGCAGCTTGGGGCAGGGGCCAGATACGCAGTATTTT.

This clone has only a few counts. The V call is TRBV4-3, the J call TRBJ2-2, with TRBD1 as a possible D gene (6 bases). There are 13 residues in the CDR3. Trimming took off 0 bases at V and 9 bases at J, with 8 bases between the two ends. Looked up from germline, CDR1 is LGHNA and CDR2 is YSLEER. The CDR3 sequence is CASSQDQGWELFF. The CDR3 bases are TGCGCCAGCAGCCAAGATCAGGGGTGGGAGCTGTTTTTT.

The gene calls are TRBV12-5 and TRBJ2-7; tentatively, D is TRBD2 (6 bases). The CDR3 extends over 16 amino acids. Germline V gene data show CDR1 as LGHNT and CDR2 as FRNRAP. V was shortened by 1 base and J by 3 bases, with 16 bases between the two germline ends. The CDR3 sequence is CASGLGGLGRNYEQYF. The CDR3 DNA reads as TGTGCTAGTGGTTTGGGAGGACTGGGGAGGAACTACGAGCAGTACTTC.

V gene TRBV30 combines with J gene TRBJ2-1; D call uncertain. V lost 2 bases and J lost 1, with 6 bases in between. CDR1 is GTSNPN and CDR2 is SVGIG in the germline V gene (reference sequence). CDR3 size: 13 residues. Here the CDR3 reads CAWSTGSYNEQFF. DNA for the CDR3: TGTGCCTGGAGTACGGGTTCCTACAATGAGCAGTTCTTC. Full variable domain (outside the CDR3, taken from reference TRBV30 and TRBJ2-1): SQTIHQWPATLVQPVGSPLSLECTVEGTSNPNLYWYRQAAGRGLQLLFYSVGIGQISSEVPQNLSASRPQDRQFILSSKKLLLSDSGFYLCAWSTGSYNEQFFGPGTRLTVL.

The V call is TRBV28, the J call TRBJ2-7; possibly TRBD2 for D (6 bases). V gave up 3 bases and J gave up 3 bases, with 9 bases separating them. The CDR3 has 13 residues. Per the germline V gene, CDR1 is MDHEN and CDR2 is SYDVKM. CDR3: CASSFGTYYEQYF. CDR3 sequence (DNA): TGTGCCAGCAGTTTCGGGACTTACTACGAGCAGTACTTC.

The chain is built from TRBV4-2 and TRBJ2-1; 7 nucleotides align to TRBD2. V was clipped by 1 base and J by 2 bases; unmatched bases: 2. This CDR3 is 15 amino acids long. CDR1 is LGHNA and CDR2 is YNFKEQ in the germline V gene. The DNA of the CDR3 is TGTGCCAGCAGCCAAGCGAGCGGGGCCTACAATGAGCAGTTCTTC. Amino acids: CASSQASGAYNEQFF.

This chain connects TRBV5-1 to TRBJ1-2; weak D call: TRBD1 (6 bases). This CDR3 comprises 16 residues. Between the trimmed V and J ends, which lost 3 bases and 0 bases, there was a span of 15 bases. From germline, CDR1 is SGHRS and CDR2 YFSETQ. CDR3 residues: CASSSRDTTSNYGYTF. The CDR3 bases are TGCGCCAGCAGCTCCCGGGACACAACTTCTAACTATGGCTACACCTTC.

This clone was found a few times. The chain recombines TRBV5-1 with TRBJ2-7; 8 bases are shared with TRBD1. Germline CDR1 SGHRS, CDR2 YFSETQ. J gave up 2 bases and V 0 bases, and 1 base lay outside the gene matches. CDR3 length: 14 amino acids. This chain's CDR3 is CASSLGQGPYEQYF. CDR3 coding DNA: TGCGCCAGCAGCTTGGGACAGGGGCCCTACGAGCAGTACTTC.

In nucleotides, the CDR3 is TGTGCCAGCTCACCAAGGGGGGGGAAGGGTAACTACGAGCAGTACTTC. The encoded protein is CASSPRGGKGNYEQYF. The chain couples TRBV18 to TRBJ2-7; possibly TRBD2 for D (7 bases). Trimming removed 2 bases from V and 3 bases from J, with 17 bases in between. Germline CDR1 reads KGHSH; CDR2 reads LQKENI. The CDR3 has 16 amino acids. The variable domain in full, with the rest retrieved from reference TRBV18 and TRBJ2-7, is NAGVMQNPRHLVRRRGQEARLRCSPMKGHSHVYWYRQLPEEGLKFMVYLQKENIIDESGMPKERFSAEFPKEGPSILRIQQVVRGDSAAYFCASSPRGGKGNYEQYFGPGTRLTVT.

The CDR3 spells CASSTRTGSNTGELFF. As DNA, the CDR3 is TGTGCCAGCAGCACAAGGACAGGCTCGAACACCGGGGAGCTGTTTTTT. The chain has TRBV5-4 and TRBJ2-2; 7 bases are a match to TRBD1. This CDR3 comprises 16 residues. The germline gives CDR1 SGHNT, CDR2 YYREEE (reference sequence). V lost 4 bases, J lost 0 bases, and 6 bases stayed unmatched.

This clone was found a few times. The chain links TRBV4-2 to TRBJ1-3, with 7 bases fitting TRBD1. In germline, CDR1 is LGHNA, CDR2 YNFKEQ. This CDR3 region has 17 residues. The V and J ends lost 4 bases and 0 bases, in that order; junction bases with no gene match: 9. The CDR3 loop reads CASSLGDSRNSGNTIYF. CDR3 nucleotide sequence: TGTGCCAGCAGCCTGGGGGACAGCCGAAACTCTGGAAACACCATATATTTT.